This T cell receptor beta chain was documented in a study of blood T cell repertoires in COVID-19. Here immunoSEQ multiplex PCR was the method, and the copy in TCRdb shows in-frame clones only, minus some. The sample includes under 250,000 clones, around four fifths of them seen just once. This TCR derives from a man in his forties with active or convalescent COVID-19. Sequencing input: peripheral blood.

CDR3 protein: CASGFREGLMAYEQYF. CDR3 nucleotides: TGTGCTAGTGGTTTCCGGGAGGGGCTTATGGCCTACGAGCAGTACTTC. V usage is TRBV12-5 and J usage is TRBJ2-7, with 8 bases identical to TRBD2. Losses at the gene ends were 3 bases for V and 2 bases for J; bases not matched to a gene: 9. Germline V gene sequence: CDR1 LGHNT, CDR2 FRNRAP. This CDR3 contains 16 residues.